The T cell receptor (beta chain) under discussion was sequenced for a study of regulatory T cells in long-lasting Graves disease. The trim removed 2 bases at V and 8 bases at J, leaving 5 bases unmatched. CDR3 length: 15 residues. Germline V CDR1 and CDR2: SGHRS, YFSETQ. Study results and limitations: Persistent Graves' cases showed lower TCR diversity than newly diagnosed cases. New patients shared fewer public clonotypes (about 1,000) than persistent patients did (fewer than 3,000).

This clonotype was seen repeatedly, ten times or more. The antigen is not known. Noted time point: newly diagnosed GD, antithyroid drugs for less than 3 months. Following extraction of RNA from PBMCs, that RNA was used to make the TCR library. Patients hailed from an endocrinology department in Xi'an, China. TCR beta libraries were built with iRepertoire HTBI primers and Arm-PCR of CDR3 regions. Each CDR3 protein gets one entry after TCRdb re-called the multiplex PCR reads with MiXCR. The table includes approximately 460,000 distinct CDR3 sequences, about a sixth detected once. The data also belong to a second study, concerning T cells in Graves' hyperthyroidism and ophthalmopathy.

The sample here was peripheral blood mononuclear cells (PBMCs), taken at new diagnosis, from a patient treated with antithyroid drugs. J is TRBJ2-1 and V is TRBV5-1, with TRBD2 matching over 12 bases. The source is a woman under 40 with Graves disease. CDR3 protein: CASSLMTSGSYEQFF. The CDR3 DNA reads TGCGCCAGCAGCTTAATGACTAGCGGGAGCTATGAGCAGTTCTTC. Full variable domain (rest looked up from reference TRBV5-1 and TRBJ2-1): KAGVTQTPRYLIKTRGQQVTLSCSPISGHRSVSWYQQTPGQGLQFLFEYFSETQRNKGNFPGRFSGRQFSNSRSEMNVSTLELGDSALYLCASSLMTSGSYEQFFGPGTRLTVL.